Following are 22 T cell receptor beta chains from one sample sequenced in a study of blood T cell repertoires in COVID-19. Here immunoSEQ multiplex PCR was the method, and the copy in TCRdb shows in-frame clones only, minus some. This repertoire shows some 200,000 clones, about nine tenths found once; its top ten account for 2% to 2.5%. The sequenced sample consisted of PBMCs or T cells enriched from blood (not recorded which). These receptors came from a woman between 25 and 40 years old who had recovered from COVID-19.

The chain employs TRBV4-2 and TRBJ1-2; D gene ambiguous. The ends were cut back, 0 bases at V and 8 bases at J, with 13 bases in the middle. The V gene's germline CDR1 is LGHNA and CDR2 YNFKEQ. This CDR3 spans 14 amino acids. CDR3 DNA sequence: TGTGCCAGCAGCCAAGACGCGACTGGTCTGGGCTACACCTTC. Translated: CASSQDATGLGYTF.

In this sample, this clone turned up a few times. At one boundary the junction diverges from the germline segment, which might be a read error. The rearrangement joins TRBV2 to TRBJ2-1; D gene uncertain. Germline CDR1 and CDR2: SNHLY and FYNNEI. This CDR3 spans 13 amino acids. The CDR3 loop reads CACRNRIYNEQFF. As DNA, the CDR3 is TGTGCCTGCAGGAACAGAATCTACAATGAGCAGTTCTTC.

This chain connects TRBV4-2 to TRBJ1-2; D is possibly TRBD1 (6 bases). Trimming removed 4 bases from V and 8 bases from J, with 20 bases in between. The CDR3 has 15 residues. Germline V gene lookup returns CDR1 LGHNA and CDR2 YNFKEQ. CDR3 sequence (DNA): TGTGCCAGCAGCCCAGGACAGACGACATCTATCGGCTACACCTTC. Translating it yields CASSPGQTTSIGYTF.

The chain combines TRBV7-2 with TRBJ2-2, with 8 bases lining up with TRBD2. The length of the CDR3 is 13 residues. Germline assignment: CDR1 SGHTA and CDR2 FQGNSA. In DNA form, the CDR3 reads TGTGTTTTGCGGGGGGCATACACCGGGGAGCTGTTTTTT. As protein: CVLRGAYTGELFF.

Regarding this clone: An end of the junction differs from the germline gene, which may be a read error. The CDR3 nucleotides read TGTGCCAGCAGTCTCTCCCACGAGCAGTACTTC. This sequence encodes CASSLSHEQYF. The chain recombines TRBV6-5 with TRBJ2-7; D remains ambiguous. The CDR3 length is 11 residues. Germline CDR1 and CDR2: MNHEY and SVGAGI.

This clone was seen only once. This chain joins TRBV20-1 and TRBJ2-5; weak D call: TRBD1 (5 bases). Deletions cut 7 bases from V and 4 bases from J, with 10 bases between. This CDR3 is built from 11 residues. Germline assignment: CDR1 DFQATT and CDR2 SNEGSKA (reference sequence). The chain's CDR3 is CSGQGAETQYF. In nucleotides, the CDR3 is TGCAGTGGACAAGGGGCAGAGACCCAGTACTTC.

This chain's CDR3 is CASSPGTSRETQYF. In nucleotides, the CDR3 is TGTGCCAGCAGCCCGGGGACTAGCAGAGAGACCCAGTACTTC. The chain recombines TRBV9 with TRBJ2-5, with 9 bases that match TRBD2. Germline CDR1 reads SGDLS; CDR2 reads YYNGEE. This CDR3 has 14 amino acids. Trimming cost V 4 bases and J 4 bases; bases outside gene matches: 5.

This chain joins TRBV3-1 (or the pseudogene TRBV3-2) and TRBJ2-5, with TRBD1 matching over 9 bases. The germline V gene has CDR1 LGHDT and CDR2 YNNKEL (reference sequence). Germline trimming cut 3 bases from V and 5 bases from J; bases unmatched to any gene: 10. The CDR3 contains 16 residues. As DNA, the CDR3 is TGTGCCAGCAGCCATTCAGGACAGGGGTTGTGGGAGACCCAGTACTTC. This encodes CASSHSGQGLWETQYF.

This clone is a singleton in its sample. V gene TRBV11-3 combines with J gene TRBJ1-4; D gene ambiguous. V was trimmed by 4 bases and J by 0 bases, leaving 21 bases between them. CDR1 is SGHNT and CDR2 is YENEEA in the germline V gene. CDR3 length: 19 residues. In DNA, the CDR3 is TGTGCCAGCAGCTCGCGATTCATTATTACTGGTGCAACTAATGAAAAACTGTTTTTT. This gives the protein CASSSRFIITGATNEKLFF. The variable domain in full, completed from reference TRBV11-3 and TRBJ1-4, reads EAGVVQSPRYKIIEKKQPVAFWCNPISGHNTLYWYLQNLGQGPELLIRYENEEAVDDSQLPKDRFSAERLKGVDSTLKIQPAELGDSAVYLCASSSRFIITGATNEKLFFGSGTQLSVL.

The rearrangement joins TRBV7-2 to TRBJ1-4, with 7 bases lining up with TRBD1. With V trimmed by 2 bases and J by 8 bases, 5 bases remained unmatched. CDR1 and CDR2 from the germline V gene are SGHTA and FQGNSA. The CDR3 totals 14 residues. The CDR3: CASSLRRGEEKLFF. CDR3 nucleotides: TGTGCCAGCAGCTTACGCAGGGGGGAGGAAAAACTGTTTTTT.

CDR3 sequence: CASVSGSPEAFF. CDR3 in DNA: TGTGCCAGCGTGTCCGGGAGTCCTGAAGCTTTCTTT. This rearrangement joins TRBV12-3 or TRBV12-4 to TRBJ1-1; D is unresolved. The ends were cut back, 8 bases at V and 6 bases at J, with 13 bases in the middle. The CDR3 spans 12 residues.

The V and J genes are TRBV11-3 and TRBJ1-1; 7 positions match TRBD1. V was clipped by 6 bases and J by 8 bases; unmatched bases: 12. The CDR3 totals 14 residues. Germline V CDR1 and CDR2: SGHNT, YENEEA. The chain's CDR3 is CASRDWTGSQEAFF. CDR3 DNA: TGTGCCAGCAGGGATTGGACAGGCTCTCAGGAAGCTTTCTTT.

This chain uses TRBV15 with TRBJ1-5; TRBD1 matches at 8 bases. The CDR3 has 13 residues. Germline V gene data show CDR1 as LNHNV and CDR2 as YYDKDF (reference sequence). V was pared by 7 bases and J by 4 bases, with 3 bases of the junction left unmatched. The CDR3 DNA follows: TGTGCCACCAAGACAGGGGAAAATCAGCCCCAGCATTTT. Translated, it gives CATKTGENQPQHF.

CDR3 in amino acids: CASSVDGTGATDTQYF. In DNA form, the CDR3 reads TGTGCCAGCAGCGTAGACGGGACAGGAGCCACAGATACGCAGTATTTT. The chain employs TRBV9 and TRBJ2-3; 8 bases line up with TRBD1. This CDR3 is 16 amino acids long. Trimming cost V 0 bases and J 2 bases; bases outside gene matches: 5. CDR1 and CDR2 from the germline V gene are SGDLS and YYNGEE.

This clone was detected once. J is TRBJ1-4 and V is TRBV7-2; D is unclear. The V gene lost 4 bases and the J gene lost 5 bases, with 5 bases spanning the gap. Germline-derived CDR1 and CDR2 are SGHTA and FQGNSA. The CDR3 is made up of 12 amino acids. The CDR3 protein is CASSYSNEKLFF. For the CDR3, the DNA is TGTGCCAGCAGCTACTCCAATGAAAAACTGTTTTTT. The full variable domain, with the rest looked up from reference TRBV7-2 and TRBJ1-4, is GAGVSQSPSNKVTEKGKDVELRCDPISGHTALYWYRQSLGQGLEFLIYFQGNSAPDKSGLPSDRFSAERTGGSVSTLTIQRTQQEDSAVYLCASSYSNEKLFFGSGTQLSVL.

This clone was recorded only once. This chain joins TRBV27 and TRBJ1-5; a weak D match, TRBD1 (5 bases). The V gene lost 6 bases and the J gene lost 5 bases, with 14 bases spanning the gap. The CDR3 has 14 amino acids. Per germline, CDR1 MNHEY and CDR2 SMNVEV (reference sequence). This chain's CDR3 is CASSPLSRDQPQHF. The DNA of the CDR3 is TGTGCCAGCAGCCCACTGAGCAGGGATCAGCCCCAGCATTTT.

In its sample, this clone was seen a few times. The V and J genes are TRBV12-5 and TRBJ1-1; TRBD1 agrees at 9 bases. Trimming cost V 6 bases and J 4 bases; bases outside gene matches: 15. The CDR3 has 17 amino acids. Per germline, CDR1 LGHNT and CDR2 FRNRAP. The CDR3 protein is CASGKVPGQGLGTEAFF. The CDR3 DNA is TGTGCTAGTGGCAAAGTCCCGGGACAGGGTTTGGGCACTGAAGCTTTCTTT.

The chain is built from TRBV7-9 and TRBJ2-1, with 9 bases matching TRBD2. CDR3 length: 15 residues. Germline V gives CDR1 SEHNR, CDR2 FQNEAQ (reference sequence). With V trimmed by 5 bases and J by 8 bases, 10 bases remained unmatched. CDR3 DNA: TGTGCCAGCAGCCCCCAGACTAGCGGTTGGTATGAGCAGTTCTTC. Translating gives CASSPQTSGWYEQFF.

The chain uses TRBV6-1 and TRBJ1-5; D uncertain. This CDR3 contains 16 residues. Deletions cut 4 bases from V and 4 bases from J, with 17 bases between. The germline V gene has CDR1 MNHNS and CDR2 SASEGT. The CDR3 DNA reads TGTGCCAGCAGTGCCCATGAGGCCCTCCCAAATCAGCCCCAGCATTTT. This sequence encodes CASSAHEALPNQPQHF.

The chain couples TRBV9 to TRBJ1-3; D possibly corresponds to TRBD1 (5 bases). Germline CDR1 reads SGDLS; CDR2 reads YYNGEE. V dropped 1 base and J dropped 0 bases, with 8 bases sitting between them. There are 15 residues in the CDR3. CDR3 loop: CASSVQGSSGNTIYF. Written as DNA, the CDR3 is TGTGCCAGCAGCGTACAGGGCAGCTCTGGAAACACCATATATTTT.

The chain recombines TRBV12-3 or TRBV12-4 with TRBJ2-7; D call uncertain. Trimming stripped 6 bases from V and 3 bases from J, with 6 bases between. The CDR3 has 11 residues. CDR3 bases: TGTGCCAGCAGGGCCCGCTACGAGCAGTACTTC. Translating gives CASRARYEQYF.

V and J are TRBV6-5 and TRBJ2-3; TRBD2 agrees at 8 bases. The CDR3 covers 16 residues. The germline gives CDR1 MNHEY, CDR2 SVGAGI. V dropped 2 bases and J dropped 5; count of bases not matched to a gene: 9. The CDR3 protein is CASSYASGGQVDTQYF. CDR3 in DNA: TGTGCCAGCAGTTACGCCAGCGGGGGCCAGGTAGATACGCAGTATTTT.